This T cell receptor beta chain was recorded in a study of patients and donors after allogeneic stem cell transplantation. CDR3 length: 15 residues. The ends lost 4 bases at V and 2 bases at J; junction bases unmatched: 3. In germline, CDR1 is SGDLS, CDR2 YYNGEE. TCRdb analysed the RT-PCR reads with MiXCR anew, one entry per CDR3 protein. This sample has a few hundred thousand distinct CDR3 sequences, with 14% found just once. Sequencing input: blood, either unsorted or a sorted T cell fraction (not recorded which). This clonotype originated in a human donor who was either an allogeneic HSCT recipient or a stem cell or donor lymphocyte infusion donor (not recorded which). It is not recorded whose cells these are; they may come from a transplant donor. V and J are TRBV9 and TRBJ2-5; 12 bases match TRBD2. The chain's CDR3 is CASSPLAGGQETQYF. The DNA for the CDR3 is TGTGCCAGCAGCCCTCTAGCGGGGGGGCAAGAGACCCAGTACTTC.